This is a list of T cell receptor beta chains from one sample in a study of glioma-infiltrating T cells. TCRdb re-derived calls from the multiplex PCR reads in MiXCR, one entry per CDR3 protein. The sample yields around 350,000 distinct CDR3 sequences, about two fifths seen once. What was sequenced was glioma tissue, nonneoplastic brain tissue, or PBMCs (not recorded which). Receptors originate from a human donor with low-grade glioma or glioblastoma, undergoing nonglioma brain surgery, or in good health (not recorded which). CDR3s include the opening cysteine and the closing phenylalanine or tryptophan. The D gene is left open where the match is weak. Only part of the rows carry a size: once, few, many, or a class if the clone is expanded.

J gene	D gene	clone size	V gene	CDR3 protein	CDR3 DNA
TRBJ2-5	NA	few	TRBV7-2	CASSWRDYQETQYF	TGTGCCAGCAGCTGGAGGGACTACCAAGAGACCCAGTACTTC
TRBJ2-2	NA	NA	TRBV5-1	CASSLDTPNTGELFF	TGCGCCAGCAGCTTGGATACACCCAACACCGGGGAGCTGTTTTTT
TRBJ1-2	TRBD1	NA	TRBV28	CASSPGTAFYGYTF	TGTGCCAGCAGCCCCGGGACAGCCTTCTATGGCTACACCTTC
TRBJ2-3	NA	NA	TRBV4-3	CASSLRAGASTDTQYF	TGCGCCAGCAGCCTAAGGGCCGGGGCCTCCACAGATACGCAGTATTTT
TRBJ2-7	NA	NA	TRBV6-2/TRBV6-3	CASSSWRGLSGRYYEKYF	TGTGCCAGCAGTTCATGGAGGGGCTTATCGGGGAGATACTACGAGAAGTACTTC
TRBJ1-6	NA	few	TRBV4-1	CASSQTGELHF	TGCGCCAGCAGCCAGACAGGTGAACTCCACTTT
TRBJ2-7	TRBD2	NA	TRBV12-3/TRBV12-4	CASSLRLAGVEEQYF	TGTGCCAGCAGTTTAAGGCTAGCGGGAGTGGAAGAGCAGTACTTC
TRBJ2-7	TRBD1	few	TRBV18	CASSPVGQGYEQYF	TGTGCCAGCTCACCCGTGGGACAGGGCTACGAGCAGTACTTC
TRBJ2-7	NA	NA	TRBV11-2	CASSVGRDPNYEQYF	TGTGCCAGCAGCGTCGGACGCGATCCCAACTACGAGCAGTACTTC
TRBJ2-1	NA	NA	TRBV20-1	CSVLRGASSCNEQFF	TGCAGTGTGTTACGCGGGGCGAGCTCCTGCAATGAGCAGTTCTTC
TRBJ1-1	NA	few	TRBV7-3	CASSPSGDTEAFF	TGTGCCAGCAGCCCAAGCGGGGACACTGAAGCTTTCTTT
TRBJ1-1	TRBD1	NA	TRBV28	CATTWDRVGEAFF	TGTGCCACCACCTGGGACAGGGTAGGCGAAGCTTTCTTT
TRBJ1-5	NA	many	TRBV15	CATSREPWKGRGQPQHF	TGTGCCACCAGCAGAGAACCCTGGAAGGGTCGAGGTCAGCCCCAGCATTTT
TRBJ1-4	NA	NA	TRBV3-1	CASSDGQPSRQNEKLFF	TGTGCCAGCAGTGATGGACAGCCCTCCCGCCAAAATGAAAAACTGTTTTTT
TRBJ1-4	NA	few	TRBV28	CASEQGYNEKLFF	TGTGCCAGCGAACAGGGATATAATGAAAAACTGTTTTTT
TRBJ1-4	NA	NA	TRBV7-2	CASSPQGTNEELFF	TGTGCCAGCAGCCCACAGGGTACTAATGAAGAACTGTTTTTT
TRBJ2-3	NA	many	TRBV27	CASSFVQNTDTQYF	TGTGCCAGCAGTTTTGTACAGAACACAGATACGCAGTATTTT
TRBJ2-1	TRBD1	many	TRBV6-1	CASSARDRVNEQFF	TGTGCCAGCAGTGCCCGGGACAGGGTCAATGAGCAGTTCTTC
TRBJ1-4	TRBD1	NA	TRBV7-9	CASSQDGRGNEKLFF	TGCGCCAGCAGCCAAGATGGCAGGGGGAATGAAAAACTGTTTTTT
TRBJ1-1	NA	many	TRBV6-2/TRBV6-3	CASSYDAGTNTEAFF	TGTGCCAGCAGTTACGACGCGGGGACGAACACTGAAGCTTTCTTT
TRBJ2-7	NA	many	TRBV28	CASSPTQLRGKYEQYF	TGTGCCAGCAGTCCAACCCAACTGCGCGGGAAATACGAGCAGTACTTC
TRBJ2-6	TRBD1	NA	TRBV28	CASRTGGAGAKVLTF	TGTGCCAGCAGGACAGGGGGCGCTGGGGCCAAAGTCCTGACTTTC
TRBJ1-2	TRBD1	many	TRBV25-1	CASSRDSSNYGYTF	TGTGCCAGCAGCCGGGACAGCTCTAACTATGGCTACACCTTC
TRBJ1-2	NA	NA	TRBV4-2	CASSTPRGERGSHTF	TGTGCCAGCAGCACCCCCCGGGGGGAGCGAGGGTCCCACACCTTC
TRBJ2-3	NA	few	TRBV20-1	CSARDVPSDTQYF	TGCAGTGCTCGGGACGTACCATCGGATACGCAGTATTTT
TRBJ2-5	NA	few	TRBV20-1	CSATLAGLPETQYF	TGCAGTGCTACCCTCGCGGGACTCCCAGAGACCCAGTACTTC
TRBJ2-7	NA	few	TRBV4-2	CASSQDLGNSYEQYF	TGTGCCAGCAGCCAAGATCTAGGGAACTCCTACGAGCAGTACTTC
TRBJ1-2	NA	NA	TRBV5-4	CASSPSGERFRGYTF	TGTGCCAGCAGCCCTTCCGGGGAAAGGTTTAGAGGCTACACCTTC
TRBJ2-6	TRBD1	NA	TRBV12-3/TRBV12-4	CASSTGQGSGANVLTF	TGTGCCAGCAGTACGGGACAGGGCTCTGGGGCCAACGTCCTGACTTTC
TRBJ1-2	NA	few	TRBV10-3	CAISESGGIQVYTF	TGTGCCATCAGTGAGTCGGGAGGTATCCAAGTCTACACCTTC
TRBJ1-2	NA	NA	TRBV7-2	CASSLSGSGGYTF	TGTGCCAGCAGCTTATCAGGGTCTGGTGGCTACACCTTC
TRBJ2-7	NA	NA	TRBV27	CASSQTGWEGPKEQYF	TGTGCCAGCAGTCAAACAGGGTGGGAGGGCCCGAAAGAGCAGTACTTC
TRBJ2-1	NA	NA	TRBV7-9	CASSLDLSATVPFF	TGTGCCAGCAGCTTAGATCTATCTGCAACTGTACCGTTCTTC
TRBJ2-7	TRBD1	many	TRBV28	CASSIHDRASYEQYF	TGTGCCAGCAGCATACATGACAGGGCATCCTACGAGCAGTACTTC
TRBJ2-1	NA	NA	TRBV4-2	CASSPGLGNNKQFF	TGTGCCAGCAGCCCGGGACTTGGGAACAATAAGCAGTTCTTC